The 13 T cell receptor beta chains reported below all come from one sample, sequenced in a study of blood T cells in healthy people across ages. Sample-barcoded 5' priming and a J-beta primer mix drove a second PCR of about 6 to 12 cycles. One entry per CDR3 protein, called by TCRdb with MiXCR from the 5' RACE reads. The sample has fewer than 950,000 distinct CDR3 sequences; about 53% are singletons. Sequencing was done on a sample of blood. The receptors here all came from a man aged 80 or over in good health.

The gene calls are TRBV7-2 and TRBJ1-5; no firm D call. The V gene lost 5 bases and the J gene lost 6 bases, with 8 bases spanning the gap. The CDR3 consists of 12 residues. CDR1 is SGHTA and CDR2 is FQGNSA in the germline V gene. CDR3 sequence reads: CASSVQRQPQHF. The CDR3 DNA sequence: TGTGCCAGCAGCGTCCAGCGTCAGCCCCAGCATTTT.

This clonotype was counted a few times. The chain recombines TRBV5-1 with TRBJ2-5; TRBD1 might be the D (5 bases). The germline V gene encodes CDR1 SGHRS and CDR2 YFSETQ. The CDR3 consists of 14 residues. V gave up 1 base and J gave up 1 base, with 8 bases separating them. CDR3 sequence (DNA): TGCGCCAGCAGCTTGATTCAGGGCCAAGAGACCCAGTACTTC. Its translation is CASSLIQGQETQYF.

The rearrangement links TRBV27 to TRBJ2-5; D gene uncertain. CDR1 and CDR2 (germline): MNHEY, SMNVEV (reference sequence). This CDR3 has 13 residues. Deletions cut 3 bases from V and 4 bases from J, with 9 bases between. DNA for the CDR3: TGTGCCAGCAGTTTGTTGCTAGGAGAGACCCAGTACTTC. Its translation is CASSLLLGETQYF.

The V call is TRBV21-1, the J call TRBJ1-3. TRBV21-1 is a known pseudogene. The CDR3 loop spans 14 amino acids. Here the CDR3 DNA reads TGTGCCAGCTGCCCACACGGACCTGGAAACACCATATATTTT. Translation: CASCPHGPGNTIYF.

This rearrangement joins TRBV2 to TRBJ2-3, with 8 nucleotides matching TRBD1. CDR1 SNHLY and CDR2 FYNNEI come from the germline V gene. This CDR3 spans 15 amino acids. The J segment lost 3 bases and the V segment lost 8 bases, leaving 10 bases of the junction unmatched. CDR3 residues: CASRVGQGWTDTQYF. CDR3 nucleotides: TGTGCCAGCCGTGTCGGACAGGGTTGGACAGATACGCAGTATTTT.

This clonotype is a singleton in its sample. The V gene is TRBV5-5, the J gene TRBJ2-5; D remains unclear. Germline V gene lookup returns CDR1 SGHKS and CDR2 YYEKEE (reference sequence). V lost 4 bases, J lost 3 bases, and 16 bases lay in between. The CDR3 loop spans 15 amino acids. The CDR3 sequence: CASSLLGRPEETQYF. For the CDR3, the DNA is TGTGCCAGCAGCCTACTCGGCAGGCCCGAAGAGACCCAGTACTTC.

The chain couples TRBV24-1 to TRBJ2-5; 7 nucleotides line up with TRBD2. This CDR3 is built from 12 residues. Germline V gives CDR1 KGHDR, CDR2 SFDVKD. V dropped 4 bases and J dropped 11; count of bases not matched to a gene: 6. CDR3 residues: CATSDYAGEQYF. The CDR3 DNA reads as TGTGCCACCAGTGACTATGCGGGGGAGCAGTACTTC.

The CDR3 DNA is TGTGCCAGCAGCTTTACCGGGACAGGGGGCCGCGAGCAGTACTTC. Amino acid sequence: CASSFTGTGGREQYF. V is TRBV7-2 and J is TRBJ2-7, with 12 bases identical to TRBD1. J lost 6 bases, V lost 3 bases, and 6 bases had no gene match. Germline values: CDR1 SGHTA, CDR2 FQGNSA. The CDR3 spans 15 residues.

V gene TRBV5-1 combines with J gene TRBJ2-4; TRBD2 might be the D (5 bases). Matching the DNA end better, TRBJ2-7 makes the J call doubtful. Germline V CDR1 and CDR2: SGHRS, YFSETQ. CDR3 length equals 13 residues. The CDR3 DNA reads TGCGCCAGCAGCTTTGACGGGGCCTACGAGCAGTACTTC. It translates to CASSFDGAYEQYF.

The table lists this clonotype with a few counts. The V and J genes are TRBV11-1 and TRBJ2-7, with D maybe TRBD1 (5 bases). From germline, CDR1 is SGHAT and CDR2 FQDESV (reference sequence). V was cut by 3 bases and J by 5 bases, with 14 bases left in between. The CDR3 is made up of 14 amino acids. CDR3 sequence reads: CASSLDQGSDEQYF. CDR3 nucleotides: TGTGCCAGCAGCTTGGACCAGGGTTCGGACGAGCAGTACTTC.

The V call is TRBV9, the J call TRBJ2-1; the D call may be TRBD1 or TRBD2 (6 bases each). This CDR3 comprises 15 residues. V lost 4 bases, J lost 3 bases, and 14 bases lay in between. CDR1 and CDR2 from the germline V gene are SGDLS and YYNGEE. The CDR3 reads CASSFRLGGYNEQFF. DNA of the CDR3: TGTGCCAGCAGCTTCCGACTAGGGGGCTACAATGAGCAGTTCTTC.

In this sample, this clonotype turned up a few times. J is TRBJ2-1 and V is TRBV20-1; TRBD2 aligns across 11 bases. J gave up 7 bases and V 1 base, and 9 bases lay outside the gene matches. The CDR3 runs 16 residues. In germline, CDR1 is DFQATT, CDR2 SNEGSKA (reference sequence). CDR3 DNA sequence: TGCAGTGCTAGAGCCCCCGGGCTAGCGGGGGGAAATGAGCAGTTCTTC. Translation gives CSARAPGLAGGNEQFF.

By frequency in the sample, this clonotype is hyperexpanded (1% or more). The chain employs TRBV28 and TRBJ2-2, with D tentatively TRBD1 (6 bases). The CDR3 contains 13 residues. Germline lookup yields CDR1 MDHEN and CDR2 SYDVKM. Trimming removed 5 bases from V and 7 bases from J, with 11 bases in between. The CDR3 protein is CASSTRGVGELFF. In nucleotides, the CDR3 is TGTGCCAGCAGTACCAGGGGAGTCGGGGAGCTGTTTTTT.